This TCR beta chain was sequenced during a study of T cell responses to AZD1222 COVID-19 vaccine. The overall study: Pooled together were second doses at about 4 or about 12 weeks.

The protocol was immunoSEQ multiplex PCR, while the TCRdb copy is restricted to in-frame clones and leaves out a portion. The sample records 150,000 or so clones, nearly 90% being singletons. The CDR3 has 15 amino acids. The trim removed 5 bases at V and 9 bases at J, leaving 9 bases unmatched. Germline loops: CDR1 SGHAT, CDR2 FQDESV (reference sequence). Study-wide points: Unmutated regions of variants are reportedly targeted by nearly half of spike-specific TCRs. White British people made up most donors, females outnumbered males, and clonal diversity was possibly underestimated. Receipt of two AZD1222 doses was followed by a rise in Spike-specific TCR breadth and depth.

A remark on this clone: Its antigen remains unidentified.

The sample in question was peripheral blood, obtained on day 0 of AZD1222 vaccination. The sequence was collected from an adult in good health. The chain has TRBV11-1 and TRBJ2-3, with 12 positions matching TRBD2. CDR3 loop: CASSRTSGRSQTQYF. CDR3 sequence (DNA): TGTGCCAGCAGCCGTACTAGCGGGAGGAGTCAGACGCAGTATTTT.